The clone carrying this TCR beta chain occurred many times. Antigen: not known. The TCRbeta library incorporated unique molecular identifiers. TCRdb re-analysed the PCR reads in MiXCR, keeping a single row per CDR3 protein. The table lists fewer than 250,000 distinct CDR3 sequences, roughly 8.2% of them singletons. The data originate from a study of T-cell reconstitution after alpha-beta-depleted transplantation in children. Regarding the study as a whole: There were some patients whose high TCRbeta diversity at day 60 came from surviving recipient T cells and thymic progenitors. The study reportedly traced alpha-beta T cells about two months after transplant to several hundred expanded graft clones.

This CDR3 is built from 15 residues. V was pared by 3 bases and J by 0 bases, with 13 bases between. Per germline, CDR1 SGDLS and CDR2 YYNGEE. Sequenced material: PBMCs, mostly from graft donor cells, taken 180 days after TCRalphabeta/CD19-depleted stem cell transplant. V usage is TRBV9 and J usage is TRBJ2-7; a possible D gene is TRBD1 (5 bases). This TCR came from a male patient between 10 and 17 years old who had a stem cell transplant for acute lymphoblastic leukemia, so the T cells may come from the graft donor. The CDR3 region has the DNA TGTGCCAGCAGCGCTGGGGCTCGGAGCTCCTACGAGCAGTACTTC. It is translated as CASSAGARSSYEQYF.